This T cell receptor beta chain was sequenced for a study of T-cell reconstitution after alpha-beta-depleted transplantation in children. This clonotype was observed a handful of times. Unique molecular identifiers tagged the TCRbeta library. One entry per CDR3 protein results from TCRdb running MiXCR on the PCR reads. This sample has about 640,000 distinct CDR3 sequences; 16% occur once, and the top ten carry 0.8% to 1.1%. V dropped 3 bases and J dropped 1 base, with 14 bases sitting between them. Germline CDR1 and CDR2: SEHNR and FQNEAQ (reference sequence). The CDR3 runs to 16 residues. The clonotype comes from a human donor who donated a stem cell graft to a child with acute myeloid leukemia. The sample was PBMCs from the stem cell graft donor, taken from the stem cell graft. The chain has TRBV7-9 and TRBJ2-3; TRBD1 might be the D (5 bases). In nucleotides, the CDR3 is TGTGCCAGCAGCTTTTCCCTCCAGGGTGGCACAGATACGCAGTATTTT. Translated: CASSFSLQGGTDTQYF.